This T cell receptor (beta chain) stems from a study of blood T cell repertoires in COVID-19. About the study: From the United States, Italy and Spain came samples of acute and convalescent COVID-19.

The authors' processing: Amplification of reference gene primers was used by the study to estimate nucleated cell counts. Repertoires were generated with immunoSEQ multiplex PCR, while TCRdb's copy carries only in-frame clones and drops some. Clonal size and the V and J genes are those of that table, whereas D and trimming came from the DNA. The table has under 300,000 clones, 80% to 90% seen once; the top ten hold approximately 11%. This clone has only one observation. Germline assignment: CDR1 SGHKS and CDR2 YYEKEE (reference sequence). V was pared by 1 base and J by 5 bases, with 6 bases of the junction left unmatched. This CDR3 comprises 15 residues.

Input material: peripheral blood. This chain connects TRBV5-5 to TRBJ1-1; 9 nucleotides align to TRBD1. This receptor was identified in a woman in her seventies with acute or convalescent COVID-19. The CDR3 DNA follows: TGTGCCAGCAGCTTGACTCAGACAGGGGGAACTGAAGCTTTCTTT. This encodes CASSLTQTGGTEAFF.